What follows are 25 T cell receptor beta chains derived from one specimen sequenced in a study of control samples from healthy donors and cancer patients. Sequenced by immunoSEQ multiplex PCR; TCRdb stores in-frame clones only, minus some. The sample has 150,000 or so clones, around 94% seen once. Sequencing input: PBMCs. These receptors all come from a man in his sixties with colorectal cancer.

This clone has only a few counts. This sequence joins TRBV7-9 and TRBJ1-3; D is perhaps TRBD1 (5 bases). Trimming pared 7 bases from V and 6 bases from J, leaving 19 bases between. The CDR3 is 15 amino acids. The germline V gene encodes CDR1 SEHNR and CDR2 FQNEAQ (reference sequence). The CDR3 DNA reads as TGTGCCAGCAACCCTGGGAGGGGTCGCCAAAACACCATATATTTT. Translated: CASNPGRGRQNTIYF.

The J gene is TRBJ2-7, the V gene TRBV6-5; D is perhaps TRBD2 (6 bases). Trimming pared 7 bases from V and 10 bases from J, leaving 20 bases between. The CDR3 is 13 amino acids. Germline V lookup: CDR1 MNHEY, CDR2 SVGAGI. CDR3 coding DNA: TGTGCCAGCATCTCGGGAGCCGCCACCGACCAGTACTTC. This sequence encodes CASISGAATDQYF.

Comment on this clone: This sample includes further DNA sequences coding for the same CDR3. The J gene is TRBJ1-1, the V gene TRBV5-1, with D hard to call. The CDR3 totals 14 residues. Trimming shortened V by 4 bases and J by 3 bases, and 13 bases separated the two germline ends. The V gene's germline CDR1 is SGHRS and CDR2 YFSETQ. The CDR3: CASSPGRVDTEAFF. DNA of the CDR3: TGCGCCAGCAGCCCCGGGCGGGTGGACACTGAAGCTTTCTTT.

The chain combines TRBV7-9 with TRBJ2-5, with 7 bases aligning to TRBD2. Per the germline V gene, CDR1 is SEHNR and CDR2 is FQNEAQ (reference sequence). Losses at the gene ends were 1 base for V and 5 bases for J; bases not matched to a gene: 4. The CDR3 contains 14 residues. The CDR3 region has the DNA TGTGCCAGCAGCTTAGGACTAGCTAAGGAGACCCAGTACTTC. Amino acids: CASSLGLAKETQYF. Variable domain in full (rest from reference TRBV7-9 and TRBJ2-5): DTGVSQNPRHKITKRGQNVTFRCDPISEHNRLYWYRQTLGQGPEFLTYFQNEAQLEKSRLLSDRFSAERPKGSFSTLEIQRTEQGDSAMYLCASSLGLAKETQYFGPGTRLLVL.

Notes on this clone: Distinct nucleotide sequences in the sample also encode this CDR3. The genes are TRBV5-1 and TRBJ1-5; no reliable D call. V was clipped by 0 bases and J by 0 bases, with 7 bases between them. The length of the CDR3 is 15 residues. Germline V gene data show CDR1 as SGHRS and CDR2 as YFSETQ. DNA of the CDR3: TGCGCCAGCAGCTTGGGAGATTCTAGCAATCAGCCCCAGCATTTT. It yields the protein CASSLGDSSNQPQHF.

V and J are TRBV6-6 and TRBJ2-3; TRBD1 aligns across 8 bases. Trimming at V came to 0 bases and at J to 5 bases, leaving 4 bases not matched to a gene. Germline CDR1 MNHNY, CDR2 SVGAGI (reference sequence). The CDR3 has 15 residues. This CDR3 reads CASSYSGQGGDTQYF. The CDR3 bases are TGTGCCAGCAGTTACTCAGGACAGGGAGGAGATACGCAGTATTTT.

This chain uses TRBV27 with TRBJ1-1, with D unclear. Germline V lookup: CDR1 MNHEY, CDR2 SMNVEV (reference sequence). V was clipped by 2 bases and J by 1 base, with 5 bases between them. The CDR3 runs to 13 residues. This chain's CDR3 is CASSLMRNTEAFF. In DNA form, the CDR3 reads TGTGCCAGCAGTTTAATGCGGAACACTGAAGCTTTCTTT.

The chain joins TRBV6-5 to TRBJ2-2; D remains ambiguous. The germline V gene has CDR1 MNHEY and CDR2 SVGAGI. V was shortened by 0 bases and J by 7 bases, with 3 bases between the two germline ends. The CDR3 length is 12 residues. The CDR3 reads CASSYSGGELFF. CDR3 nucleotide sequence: TGTGCCAGCAGTTACTCGGGCGGGGAGCTGTTTTTT.

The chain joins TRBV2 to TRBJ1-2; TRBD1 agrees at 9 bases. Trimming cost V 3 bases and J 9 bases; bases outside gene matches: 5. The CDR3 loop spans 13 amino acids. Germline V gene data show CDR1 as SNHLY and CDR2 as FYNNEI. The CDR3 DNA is TGTGCCAGCAGTGAGCAGGGACAGGGAAGCTACACCTTC. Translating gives CASSEQGQGSYTF.

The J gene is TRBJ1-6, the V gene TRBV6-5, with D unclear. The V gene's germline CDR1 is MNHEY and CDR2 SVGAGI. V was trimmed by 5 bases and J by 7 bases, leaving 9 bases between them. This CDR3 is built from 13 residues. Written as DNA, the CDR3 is TGTGCCAGCAGTCCGGCCTTAAATTCACCCCTCCACTTT. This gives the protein CASSPALNSPLHF.

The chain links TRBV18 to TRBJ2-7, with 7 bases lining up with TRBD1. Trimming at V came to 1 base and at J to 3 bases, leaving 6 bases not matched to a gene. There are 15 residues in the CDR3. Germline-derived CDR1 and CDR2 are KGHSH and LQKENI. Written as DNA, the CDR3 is TGTGCCAGCTCACCACTAGAAGGGGGCGGCTACGAGCAGTACTTC. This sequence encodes CASSPLEGGGYEQYF.

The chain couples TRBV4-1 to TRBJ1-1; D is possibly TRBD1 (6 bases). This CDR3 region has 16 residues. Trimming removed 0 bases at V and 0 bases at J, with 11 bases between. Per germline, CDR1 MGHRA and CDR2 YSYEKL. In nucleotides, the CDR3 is TGCGCCAGCAGCCAAGATCCCGACAGGTTGAACACTGAAGCTTTCTTT. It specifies CASSQDPDRLNTEAFF.

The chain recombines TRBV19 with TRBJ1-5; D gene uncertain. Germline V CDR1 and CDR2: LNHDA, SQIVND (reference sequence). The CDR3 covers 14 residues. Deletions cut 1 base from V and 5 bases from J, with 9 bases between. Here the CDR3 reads CASSIGKAYQPQHF. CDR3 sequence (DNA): TGTGCCAGTAGTATAGGAAAGGCCTATCAGCCCCAGCATTTT.

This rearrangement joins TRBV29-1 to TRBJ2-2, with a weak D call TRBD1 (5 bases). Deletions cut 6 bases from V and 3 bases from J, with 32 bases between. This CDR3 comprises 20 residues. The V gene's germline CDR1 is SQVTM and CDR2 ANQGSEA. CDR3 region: CSVGDRRRAGKFRDTGELFF. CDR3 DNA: TGCAGCGTCGGTGACCGTAGGCGTGCAGGGAAATTTCGGGACACCGGGGAGCTGTTTTTT.

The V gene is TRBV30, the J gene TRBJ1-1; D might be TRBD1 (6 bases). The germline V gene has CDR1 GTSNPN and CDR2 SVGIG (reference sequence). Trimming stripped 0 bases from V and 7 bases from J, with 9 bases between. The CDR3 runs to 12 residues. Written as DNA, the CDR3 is TGTGCCTGGAGTGTACAGGGAGTTGAAGCTTTCTTT. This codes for CAWSVQGVEAFF.

The CDR3 DNA reads as TGTGCCAGTAGTACGGGCCTCTCTGGAAACACCATATATTTT. Translating it yields CASSTGLSGNTIYF. J is TRBJ1-3 and V is TRBV19; D uncertain. Trimming removed 4 bases from V and 0 bases from J, with 7 bases in between. The CDR3 totals 14 residues. Germline CDR1 is LNHDA and CDR2 is SQIVND (reference sequence). The full variable domain, its missing parts supplied by reference TRBV19 and TRBJ1-3, is DGGITQSPKYLFRKEGQNVTLSCEQNLNHDAMYWYRQDPGQGLRLIYYSQIVNDFQKGDIAEGYSVSREKKESFPLTVTSAQKNPTAFYLCASSTGLSGNTIYFGEGSWLTVV.

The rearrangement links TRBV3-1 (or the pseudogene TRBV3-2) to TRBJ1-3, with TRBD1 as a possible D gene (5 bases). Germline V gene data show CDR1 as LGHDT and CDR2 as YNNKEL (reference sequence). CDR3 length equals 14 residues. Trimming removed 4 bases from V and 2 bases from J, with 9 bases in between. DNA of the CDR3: TGTGCCAGCAGCCGTCCGGGGGCTGGAAACACCATATATTTT. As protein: CASSRPGAGNTIYF.

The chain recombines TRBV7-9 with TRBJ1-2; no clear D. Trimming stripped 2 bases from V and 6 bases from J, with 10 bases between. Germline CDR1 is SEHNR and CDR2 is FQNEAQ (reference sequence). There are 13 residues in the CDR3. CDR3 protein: CASSLTSGNGYTF. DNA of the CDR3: TGTGCCAGCAGCTTAACATCGGGGAATGGCTACACCTTC.

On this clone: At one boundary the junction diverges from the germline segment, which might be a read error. Here the CDR3 DNA reads TGTGCCGCCAGGAGAGAGAGCTCTGGGGCCAACGTCCTGACTTTC. Translation: CAARRESSGANVLTF. The chain couples TRBV24-1 to TRBJ2-6; D remains ambiguous. Germline CDR1 reads KGHDR; CDR2 reads SFDVKD. This CDR3 is built from 15 residues.

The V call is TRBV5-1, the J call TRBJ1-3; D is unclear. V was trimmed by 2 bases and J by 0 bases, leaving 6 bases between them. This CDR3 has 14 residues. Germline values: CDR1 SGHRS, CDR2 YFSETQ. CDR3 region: CASSFGDSGNTIYF. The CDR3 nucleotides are TGCGCCAGCAGCTTCGGTGACTCTGGAAACACCATATATTTT.

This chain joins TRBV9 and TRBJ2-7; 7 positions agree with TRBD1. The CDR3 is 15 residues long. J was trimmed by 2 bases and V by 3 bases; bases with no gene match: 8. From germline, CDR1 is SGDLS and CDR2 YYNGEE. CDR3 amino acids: CASSASGTAAYEQYF. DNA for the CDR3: TGTGCCAGCAGCGCCTCCGGGACAGCTGCCTACGAGCAGTACTTC.

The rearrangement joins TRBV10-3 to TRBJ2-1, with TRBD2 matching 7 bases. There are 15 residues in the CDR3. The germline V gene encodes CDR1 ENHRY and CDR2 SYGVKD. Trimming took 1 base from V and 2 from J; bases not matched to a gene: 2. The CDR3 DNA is TGTGCCATCAGTGAGTTGGGGGGGACCTACAATGAGCAGTTCTTC. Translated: CAISELGGTYNEQFF.

This CDR3 is CASSPGQLRQPQHF. The CDR3 DNA reads TGTGCCAGCAGCCCGGGGCAGCTTCGTCAGCCCCAGCATTTT. The J gene is TRBJ1-5, the V gene TRBV7-9; maybe TRBD1 (5 bases). This CDR3 spans 14 amino acids. Looked up from germline, CDR1 is SEHNR and CDR2 is FQNEAQ (reference sequence). V was clipped by 5 bases and J by 6 bases, with 14 bases between them.

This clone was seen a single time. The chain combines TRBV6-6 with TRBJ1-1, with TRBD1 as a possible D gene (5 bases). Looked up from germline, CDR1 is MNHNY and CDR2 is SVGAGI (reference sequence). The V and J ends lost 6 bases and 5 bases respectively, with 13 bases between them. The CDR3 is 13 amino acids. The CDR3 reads CASRTLRDTEAFF. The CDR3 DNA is TGTGCCAGCAGAACCCTCAGGGATACTGAAGCTTTCTTT.

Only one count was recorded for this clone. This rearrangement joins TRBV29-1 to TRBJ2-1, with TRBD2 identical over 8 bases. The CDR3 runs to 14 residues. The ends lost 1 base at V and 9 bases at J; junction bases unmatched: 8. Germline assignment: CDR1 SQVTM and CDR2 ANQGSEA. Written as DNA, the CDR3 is TGCAGCGTTGAAGCAGTCATCGGGGGGGCTGAGCAGTTCTTC. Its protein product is CSVEAVIGGAEQFF.